The rows below give T cell receptor beta chains drawn from one sample of a study of T cell repertoires in cytomegalovirus infection. TCRdb analysed the reads with MiXCR anew, one entry per CDR3 protein. This sample yields around 300,000 distinct CDR3 sequences, of which around 25% are seen a single time; approximately 15% belongs to the top ten. Sequencing was performed on PBMCs. The receptors were gathered from a human donor in good health (CMV status not recorded). Some clones in this sample may be carry-over from other donors' samples. Both conserved end residues are part of each CDR3. The D gene is left open where the match is weak. The listing skips clone size in some rows; elsewhere it reads once, few, many or a size class.

clone_size	d_call	v_call	j_call	cdr3_nt	cdr3_aa
many	TRBD2	TRBV7-2	TRBJ2-7	TGTGCCAGCAGCCCGGGACTAGTTTACAACGAGCAGTACTTC	CASSPGLVYNEQYF
few	.	TRBV5-1	TRBJ2-3	TGCGCCAGCAGCCAACCCCGGACAGATACGCAGTATTTT	CASSQPRTDTQYF
few	.	TRBV20-1	TRBJ2-3	TGCAGTGCTAGAGGATCCCGTACAGGGAGCACAGATACGCAGTATTTT	CSARGSRTGSTDTQYF
few	.	TRBV7-2	TRBJ1-4	TGTGCCAGCAGCTCAAACAGCGCAACTAATGAAAAACTGTTTTTT	CASSSNSATNEKLFF
.	.	TRBV15	TRBJ1-1	TGTGCCACCAGCAGAGATCCGGGCAGGGACGGTGGAGCTTTCTTT	CATSRDPGRDGGAFF
few	.	TRBV30	TRBJ2-7	TGTGCCTGGAACAGGGATCGGGACGAGCAGTACTTC	CAWNRDRDEQYF
many	TRBD1	TRBV7-2	TRBJ2-6	TGTGCCAGCAGCTTATGGGGACAGGTTCTACCCTCTGGGGCCAACGTCCTGACTTTC	CASSLWGQVLPSGANVLTF
many	.	TRBV7-2	TRBJ1-3	TGTGCCAGCAGCTTAGAGGCGCTTCTGTCGGGAAACACCATATATTTT	CASSLEALLSGNTIYF
many	.	TRBV7-2	TRBJ2-5	TGTGCCAGCAGCTTAGAGTTGCGGGAGACCCAGTACTTC	CASSLELRETQYF
.	TRBD2	TRBV7-2	TRBJ2-5	TGTGCCAGCAGAGACGGCGGGAGCGGGGAGACCCAGTACTTC	CASRDGGSGETQYF
.	.	TRBV6-5	TRBJ2-7	TGTGCCAGCGTGTCCGCAGGGGATGGCTACGAGCAGTACTTC	CASVSAGDGYEQYF
.	.	TRBV18	TRBJ1-3	TGTGCCAGCTCACCACCACTGAACTCTGGAAACACCATATATTTT	CASSPPLNSGNTIYF
many	TRBD2	TRBV7-6	TRBJ2-2	TGTGCCAGCAGCCTCTGGACTAGCGGGAGTGCCGGGGAGCTGTTTTTT	CASSLWTSGSAGELFF
few	.	TRBV12-3/TRBV12-4	TRBJ2-4	TGTGCCAGCAGCCAGGAGCCGTTAGGCATTCAGTACTTC	CASSQEPLGIQYF
many	TRBD2	TRBV7-2	TRBJ2-1	TGTGCCAGCAGCTCAATAGCGGGAGGTGCCTACAATGAGCAGTTCTTC	CASSSIAGGAYNEQFF
.	.	TRBV27	TRBJ1-6	TGTGCCAGCAGTTTATTTGGGGAGGAGGTCTATAATTCACCCCTCCACTTT	CASSLFGEEVYNSPLHF
few	TRBD2	TRBV6-6	TRBJ2-5	TGTGCCAGCAGACGTTCCTCGTGGACTAGCGGGAAGCAAGAGACCCAGTACTTC	CASRRSSWTSGKQETQYF
.	TRBD1	TRBV28	TRBJ1-6	TGTGCCAGCAGCGAGACCGGGACAGGGATCTCACCCCTCCACTTT	CASSETGTGISPLHF
many	TRBD2	TRBV12-3/TRBV12-4	TRBJ2-5	TGTGCCAGCAGTCTCCGGGACTACGAAGAGACCCAGTACTTC	CASSLRDYEETQYF
many	TRBD1	TRBV7-7	TRBJ2-1	TGTGCCAGCAGTCCAGCCCCAGGACAGGGTAGTTACTTACCCTACAATGAGCAGTTCTTC	CASSPAPGQGSYLPYNEQFF
many	.	TRBV6-2/TRBV6-3	TRBJ2-7	TGTGCCAGCAGTTACGAAGGGACGTACTACGAGCAGTACTTC	CASSYEGTYYEQYF
few	.	TRBV11-2	TRBJ1-5	TGTGCCAGCAGCTTATCATTAAGCAGGTTCAATCAGCCCCAGCATTTT	CASSLSLSRFNQPQHF
few	.	TRBV5-1	TRBJ2-7	TGCGCCAGCAGCGGCCTGAATACGGGAGAGGGCGAGCAGTACTTC	CASSGLNTGEGEQYF
.	TRBD1	TRBV7-2	TRBJ1-4	TGTGCCAGCAGCTCGGGACAGGGCTGGGAAAAACTGTTTTTT	CASSSGQGWEKLFF
.	.	TRBV28	TRBJ2-1	TGTGCCAGCAGTCTGGGGGCCGGGGATGAGCAGTTCTTC	CASSLGAGDEQFF
.	TRBD1	TRBV12-3/TRBV12-4	TRBJ1-2	TGTGCCAGCAGTTTCCCCGGGACAGTAGGCTACACCTTC	CASSFPGTVGYTF
.	.	TRBV28	TRBJ2-7	TGTGCCAGCAGGCCCGCGGACAGCAGCTCCTACGAGCAGTACTTC	CASRPADSSSYEQYF
many	TRBD1	TRBV14	TRBJ1-1	TGTGCCAGCGGAAATACAGGGGGGCATGAAGCTTTCTTT	CASGNTGGHEAFF
.	.	TRBV11-3	TRBJ2-3	TGTGCCAGCAGCTTGGCAGGGTCCACCACAGATACGCAGTGTTTT	CASSLAGSTTDTQCF
.	.	TRBV10-1	TRBJ2-2	TGCGCCAGCTCCCTCCAAGGGCCTGCGGGCACCGGGGAGCTGTTTTTT	CASSLQGPAGTGELFF
few	TRBD1	TRBV7-6	TRBJ2-1	TGTGCCAGCAGCTTCGACAGGGGGGCATTCGATGAGCAGTTCTTC	CASSFDRGAFDEQFF
few	TRBD1	TRBV7-2	TRBJ2-3	TGTGCCAGCAGCCAAAGACAGGGGAACACAGATACGCAGTATTTT	CASSQRQGNTDTQYF
.	TRBD2	TRBV29-1	TRBJ2-1	TGCAGCGTTGGAGCGGGAGCCGGCTACAATGAGCAGTTCTTC	CSVGAGAGYNEQFF
.	.	TRBV20-1	TRBJ2-7	TGCAGTGCTAGAGATCTGAGGAACTTCGCGTACGAGCAGTACTTC	CSARDLRNFAYEQYF
few	.	TRBV27	TRBJ2-2	TGTGCCAGCAGTTTATTGATTACCGGGGAGCTGTTTTTT	CASSLLITGELFF
many	.	TRBV19	TRBJ1-3	TGTGCCAGTCGTCCTTCTTTCTCTGGAAACACCATATATTTT	CASRPSFSGNTIYF
.	.	TRBV6-1	TRBJ1-2	TGTGCCACCATTACAGGGAACTATGGCTACACCTTC	CATITGNYGYTF
many	.	TRBV6-1	TRBJ1-1	TGTGCCAGCAGTCCCGGGCAGACGAACACTGAAGCTTTCTTT	CASSPGQTNTEAFF
.	.	TRBV28	TRBJ1-2	TGTGCCAGCAGTTCCAGAGCGATCTATGGCTACACCTTC	CASSSRAIYGYTF
.	.	TRBV20-1	TRBJ2-1	TGCAGTGCTAGAAATCTAAATGAGCAGTTCTTC	CSARNLNEQFF